These 19 T cell receptor beta chains originate from one sample sequenced in a study of beta chain features in type 1 diabetes. Expressed TCRB transcripts were sequenced because the entire RNA isolate underwent reverse transcription. Sequenced by immunoSEQ multiplex PCR; TCRdb stores in-frame clones only, minus some. The table has about 340,000 clones, approximately 8% seen once. Specimen: central memory CD4+ T cells from blood. The receptors originated from a woman between 18 and 29 years old in good health.

The genes are TRBV19 and TRBJ2-7; 9 bases match TRBD2. This CDR3 comprises 15 residues. Germline V gene data show CDR1 as LNHDA and CDR2 as SQIVND (reference sequence). The J segment lost 0 bases and the V segment lost 5 bases, leaving 5 bases of the junction unmatched. CDR3 protein: CASSLRLAASYEQYF. The CDR3 region has the DNA TGTGCCAGTAGTCTCCGACTAGCGGCCTCCTACGAGCAGTACTTC. Filled out from reference TRBV19 and TRBJ2-7, the complete variable domain reads DGGITQSPKYLFRKEGQNVTLSCEQNLNHDAMYWYRQDPGQGLRLIYYSQIVNDFQKGDIAEGYSVSREKKESFPLTVTSAQKNPTAFYLCASSLRLAASYEQYFGPGTRLTVT.

This clone was seen a handful of times. The chain has TRBV6-5 and TRBJ2-5; D is perhaps TRBD2 (7 bases). V shed 7 bases and J shed 7 bases, with 16 bases lying between them. The CDR3 sequence is 13 residues long. Germline V gives CDR1 MNHEY, CDR2 SVGAGI. The CDR3 DNA sequence: TGTGCCAGCAACATACGGGGGGCAGGGACCCAGTACTTC. Translated: CASNIRGAGTQYF.

This clone turned up a few times. The J gene is TRBJ1-5, the V gene TRBV2; tentative D call: TRBD1 (5 bases). Trimming removed 4 bases at V and 6 bases at J, with 13 bases between. This CDR3 comprises 14 residues. Germline V gene sequence: CDR1 SNHLY, CDR2 FYNNEI. CDR3 sequence (DNA): TGTGCCAGCAGTGTGAGGGATGGGGGTCAGCCCCAGCATTTT. Encoded protein: CASSVRDGGQPQHF.

This clone is a singleton in its sample. V and J are TRBV14 and TRBJ2-5; no reliable D call. V lost 0 bases and J lost 11, with 10 bases in between. Germline V gene lookup returns CDR1 SGHDN and CDR2 FVKESK. The CDR3 has 12 residues. DNA of the CDR3: TGTGCCAGCAGCCAAGATGGGATTGGGCAGTACTTC. Protein sequence: CASSQDGIGQYF.

Comments on this clone: A read error may produce the germline difference seen at one junction end. This sequence joins TRBV7-7 and TRBJ2-3; TRBD1 is a possible D gene (6 bases). Germline values: CDR1 SSHAT, CDR2 FNYEAQ (reference sequence). CDR3 length equals 15 residues. The CDR3 DNA is TGTGCTAGCAGCTTACAAGGACAGCCTTCAGATACGCAGTATTTT. Translated: CASSLQGQPSDTQYF.

The chain employs TRBV6-5 and TRBJ2-1; the D gene is possibly TRBD1 (5 bases). Germline CDR1 MNHEY, CDR2 SVGAGI. Between the trimmed V and J ends, which lost 5 bases and 2 bases, there was a span of 13 bases. The CDR3 length is 15 residues. The CDR3 DNA reads TGTGCCAGCAGTCCGAGGAGCAGGGCCTACAATGAGCAGTTCTTC. Translated, it gives CASSPRSRAYNEQFF.

The chain employs TRBV9 and TRBJ2-2; 10 bases are shared with TRBD2. There are 16 residues in the CDR3. Trimming removed 7 bases from V and 6 bases from J; junction bases left unmatched: 12. CDR1 and CDR2 from the germline V gene are SGDLS and YYNGEE. The CDR3 sequence is CASSFESGRAAGELFF. In nucleotides, the CDR3 is TGTGCCAGCTCTTTTGAGAGCGGGAGGGCCGCCGGGGAGCTGTTTTTT.

The chain carries TRBV5-4 and TRBJ2-2; D is possibly TRBD1 (6 bases). This CDR3 has 17 amino acids. Germline values: CDR1 SGHNT, CDR2 YYREEE (reference sequence). Trimming took 3 bases from V and 7 from J, leaving 22 bases between them. The CDR3 DNA follows: TGTGCCAGCAGCTCCCCGGTGGGGGCAGGGGCGAACGGGGAGCTGTTTTTT. Residues: CASSSPVGAGANGELFF.

Many counts were recorded for this clone. The rearrangement links TRBV5-4 to TRBJ2-7; D gene unclear. CDR1 and CDR2 (germline): SGHNT, YYREEE (reference sequence). V lost 4 bases and J 3 bases, leaving 11 bases between the germline ends. The CDR3 consists of 13 residues. The CDR3 spells CASSRDQVYEQYF. CDR3 bases: TGTGCCAGCAGCCGTGACCAAGTCTACGAGCAGTACTTC.

This clone was observed a few times. This rearrangement joins TRBV4-2 to TRBJ2-1; 11 bases are a match to TRBD2. V shed 7 bases and J 9 bases; nucleotides not matched to a gene: 5. The CDR3 runs 13 residues. The germline CDR1 and CDR2 sequences are LGHNA and YNFKEQ. The CDR3 DNA reads TGTGCCAGCAACACCGGACTAGCGGGTGAGCAGTTCTTC. Amino acid sequence: CASNTGLAGEQFF.

Here the CDR3 reads CASSRTSGAYEQYF. The CDR3 DNA reads TGTGCCAGCAGCCGGACTAGCGGGGCCTACGAGCAGTACTTC. The genes are TRBV6-5 and TRBJ2-7, with TRBD2 identical over 12 bases. The CDR3 totals 14 residues. J gave up 2 bases and V 6 bases, and 2 bases lay outside the gene matches. CDR1 is MNHEY, CDR2 SVGAGI, per germline.

This sequence joins TRBV6-5 and TRBJ1-4; a possible D gene is TRBD1 (6 bases). Germline V lookup: CDR1 MNHEY, CDR2 SVGAGI. Trimming cost V 2 bases and J 7 bases, with 14 bases left between them. The CDR3 consists of 15 residues. CDR3 sequence: CASSYAGGAGEKLFF. The CDR3 region has the DNA TGTGCCAGCAGTTACGCCGGGGGCGCGGGTGAAAAACTGTTTTTT.

This sequence joins TRBV2 and TRBJ1-4; D remains ambiguous. The germline V gene encodes CDR1 SNHLY and CDR2 FYNNEI. The CDR3 sequence is 15 residues long. The V and J ends lost 4 bases and 7 bases respectively, with 16 bases between them. CDR3: CASSGLVPGGEKLFF. The CDR3 region has the DNA TGTGCCAGCAGTGGCCTGGTTCCAGGAGGTGAAAAACTGTTTTTT.

This sequence joins TRBV6-1 and TRBJ1-1, with 8 bases that match TRBD1. The CDR3 covers 13 residues. With 6 bases clipped from V and 4 bases from J, the junction kept 4 bases outside the gene matches. Germline-derived CDR1 and CDR2 are MNHNS and SASEGT. CDR3 nucleotides: TGTGCCAGCAGGACTACAGGGGGCACTGAAGCTTTCTTT. Amino acids: CASRTTGGTEAFF.

The chain recombines TRBV9 with TRBJ2-2; 7 nucleotides line up with TRBD2. J gave up 5 bases and V 0 bases, and 10 bases lay outside the gene matches. Per germline, CDR1 SGDLS and CDR2 YYNGEE. The CDR3 totals 17 residues. The CDR3 region has the DNA TGTGCCAGCAGCGTAGAACCTGGGACTACTAGGACCGGGGAGCTGTTTTTT. Its protein is CASSVEPGTTRTGELFF.

This clone was seen a handful of times. The chain couples TRBV29-1 to TRBJ1-1; 11 positions agree with TRBD1. Trimming cost V 6 bases and J 4 bases; bases outside gene matches: 4. The germline V gene encodes CDR1 SQVTM and CDR2 ANQGSEA. The CDR3 runs to 13 residues. The CDR3 DNA is TGCAGCGTCCTCGGGACAGGGGGCACTGAAGCTTTCTTT. It yields the protein CSVLGTGGTEAFF. Full variable domain (outside the CDR3, taken from reference TRBV29-1 and TRBJ1-1): SAVISQKPSRDICQRGTSLTIQCQVDSQVTMMFWYRQQPGQSLTLIATANQGSEATYESGFVIDKFPISRPNLTFSTLTVSNMSPEDSSIYLCSVLGTGGTEAFFGQGTRLTVV.

Only a few counts were recorded for this clone. The rearrangement links TRBV2 to TRBJ1-1; D call uncertain. V lost 6 bases and J 0 bases, leaving 17 bases between the germline ends. The CDR3 is 16 amino acids. Germline V gene lookup returns CDR1 SNHLY and CDR2 FYNNEI. The DNA of the CDR3 is TGTGCCAGCAGAGGTGGCGGCAGCAGCCTGAACACTGAAGCTTTCTTT. The encoded protein is CASRGGGSSLNTEAFF.

This clone was seen more than once but under ten times. For the CDR3, the DNA is TGTGCCAGCAGCATCGCTTGGAATGAGCAGTTCTTC. It codes for CASSIAWNEQFF. The chain is built from TRBV7-2 and TRBJ2-1; D is unresolved. Germline values: CDR1 SGHTA, CDR2 FQGNSA. Trimming removed 5 bases from V and 7 bases from J, with 9 bases in between. The CDR3 is 12 amino acids.

By sample share, this clone is medium-sized. The chain links TRBV29-1 to TRBJ2-1; D uncertain. Trimming took off 3 bases at V and 6 bases at J, with 9 bases between the two ends. This CDR3 has 12 amino acids. CDR1 SQVTM and CDR2 ANQGSEA come from the germline V gene. CDR3 nucleotides: TGCAGCGTTGAGGCGCCTAGCAATGAGCAGTTCTTC. Its translation: CSVEAPSNEQFF.